These T cell receptor beta chains were read from a single sample in a study of T cell repertoires in cytomegalovirus infection. Their antigen targets remain unknown. TCRdb analysed the reads with MiXCR anew, one entry per CDR3 protein. Of about 480,000 distinct CDR3 sequences detected, 30% to 35% appear once; the ten largest clones hold about a sixth. Sample: cultured PBMCs, taken from culture after CMV antigen stimulation. The receptor set was obtained from a human donor in good health (CMV status not recorded). Some clones in this sample may be carry-over from other donors' samples. Each CDR3 is given with its conserved first and last residue. The D gene is left open where the match is weak. Clone sizes are given selectively: once, few, many, or a class where the clone is expanded.

J,size,D,V,CDR3,DNA
TRBJ1-2,-,-,TRBV18,CASSPGQGFGYTF,TGTGCCAGCTCACCAGGGCAGGGGTTTGGCTACACCTTC
TRBJ1-1,many,-,TRBV7-2,CASSISAGDTEAFF,TGTGCCAGCAGCATCTCTGCGGGAGACACTGAAGCTTTCTTT
TRBJ2-3,few,TRBD2,TRBV6-1,CASSYGTRADTQYF,TGTGCCAGCAGCTATGGGACTAGAGCAGATACGCAGTATTTT
TRBJ1-2,-,-,TRBV7-8,CASSVYRDEDGYTF,TGTGCCAGCAGCGTATACAGGGACGAGGATGGCTACACCTTC
TRBJ2-5,-,TRBD2,TRBV24-1,CATSDPKYGTKQETQYF,TGTGCCACCAGTGATCCCAAATACGGGACTAAGCAAGAGACCCAGTACTTC
TRBJ2-2,-,-,TRBV6-2/TRBV6-3,CASSYEGRNTGELFF,TGTGCCAGCAGTTACGAAGGACGTAACACCGGGGAGCTGTTTTTT
TRBJ2-7,-,TRBD2,TRBV20-1,CSARTSGINYEQYF,TGCAGTGCTAGGACTAGCGGGATAAACTACGAGCAGTACTTC
TRBJ2-1,-,TRBD2,TRBV7-2,CASTQQWTSNEQFF,TGTGCCAGCACCCAACAATGGACTAGCAATGAGCAGTTCTTC
TRBJ1-1,-,-,TRBV5-4,CASSLPGTLRNTEAFF,TGTGCCAGCAGCTTACCCGGGACTTTAAGAAACACTGAAGCTTTCTTT
TRBJ2-1,-,TRBD2,TRBV7-3,CASRSGGSSYNEQFF,TGTGCCAGTCGGTCGGGCGGGAGCTCCTACAATGAGCAGTTCTTC
TRBJ2-5,once,TRBD2,TRBV5-1,CASSISGSSGETQYF,TGCGCCAGCAGCATTAGCGGGAGTAGTGGAGAGACCCAGTACTTC
TRBJ2-7,-,TRBD2,TRBV19,CASRRGLESYEQYF,TGTGCCAGTAGGAGGGGACTAGAGTCCTACGAGCAGTACTTC
TRBJ1-5,-,-,TRBV27,CASSLSGQLNQPQHF,TGTGCCAGCAGTTTATCGGGACAACTCAATCAGCCCCAGCATTTT
TRBJ2-3,-,-,TRBV11-2,CASSLDRATDTQYF,TGTGCCAGCAGCTTAGACCGGGCGACAGATACGCAGTATTTT
TRBJ1-2,-,-,TRBV19,CASSVQGGGYTF,TGTGCCAGTAGCGTCCAGGGTGGTGGCTACACCTTC
TRBJ2-1,-,TRBD2,TRBV12-3/TRBV12-4,CASSLALIGLAGQEQFF,TGTGCCAGCAGTTTAGCGCTAATTGGGCTAGCGGGTCAGGAGCAGTTCTTC
TRBJ1-3,-,-,TRBV19,CASGSGAGPGNTIYF,TGTGCCAGTGGATCTGGGGCAGGGCCTGGAAACACCATATATTTT
TRBJ2-2,-,TRBD1,TRBV11-1,CASSLADREVELFF,TGTGCCAGCAGCTTAGCCGACAGGGAAGTGGAGCTGTTTTTT
TRBJ1-5,few,-,TRBV4-3,CASSQEWRDSNQPQHF,TGCGCCAGCAGCCAGGAGTGGAGAGATAGCAATCAGCCCCAGCATTTT
TRBJ1-2,few,-,TRBV29-1,CSVQDSFYGYTF,TGCAGCGTCCAGGACAGCTTCTATGGCTACACCTTC
TRBJ1-5,-,-,TRBV24-1,CATSDSGRGSNQPQHF,TGTGCCACCAGTGACTCAGGCCGGGGCAGCAATCAGCCCCAGCATTTT
TRBJ2-7,few,TRBD2,TRBV27,CASSLGGGGEYEQYF,TGTGCCAGCAGTTTAGGCGGCGGGGGGGAATACGAGCAGTACTTC
TRBJ2-3,many,-,TRBV27,CASSLAASTDTQYF,TGTGCCAGCAGTTTAGCGGCGAGCACAGATACGCAGTATTTT
TRBJ2-1,-,-,TRBV7-9,CASNLYNEQFF,TGTGCCAGCAACCTATACAATGAGCAGTTCTTC
TRBJ2-1,-,TRBD2,TRBV10-2,CASSEVAGVDNEQFF,TGCGCCAGCAGTGAGGTAGCGGGAGTGGATAATGAGCAGTTCTTC
TRBJ1-1,-,TRBD1,TRBV11-1,CASSLEDRAPSTEAFF,TGTGCCAGCAGCTTAGAGGACAGGGCTCCGAGCACTGAAGCTTTCTTT
TRBJ1-5,-,-,TRBV18,CASSPGGGSPQHF,TGTGCCAGCTCGCCCGGTGGGGGATCGCCCCAGCATTTT
TRBJ2-7,few,TRBD2,TRBV20-1,CSATLAGGLEQYF,TGCAGTGCTACACTAGCGGGAGGGTTAGAGCAGTACTTC
TRBJ2-4,few,-,TRBV10-3,CAISDPTPQGNIQYF,TGTGCCATCAGTGACCCGACCCCTCAGGGTAACATTCAGTACTTC
TRBJ1-5,-,-,TRBV6-2/TRBV6-3,CASSTGQSQPQHF,TGTGCCAGCAGTACTGGACAGAGTCAGCCCCAGCATTTT
TRBJ1-2,-,-,TRBV20-1,CSARLDPYGYTF,TGCAGTGCTAGATTGGACCCGTATGGCTACACCTTC
TRBJ2-5,-,-,TRBV18,CASSPDRDRYF,TGTGCCAGCTCACCTGACAGAGATCGGTACTTC
TRBJ2-3,-,-,TRBV15,CATSRDRGYTDTQYF,TGTGCCACCAGCAGAGACAGGGGTTACACAGATACGCAGTATTTT
TRBJ1-4,-,-,TRBV9,CASSPAPSGGGGEKLFF,TGTGCCAGCAGCCCCGCGCCCTCGGGTGGCGGTGGTGAAAAACTGTTTTTT
TRBJ2-1,-,TRBD2,TRBV29-1,CSVGTSGGSSYNEQFF,TGCAGCGTCGGGACTAGCGGCGGAAGCTCCTACAATGAGCAGTTCTTC
TRBJ2-7,few,-,TRBV27,CASRRLGAYEQYF,TGTGCCAGCCGCCGACTAGGAGCCTACGAGCAGTACTTC